The 2 T cell receptor beta chains listed next were all sequenced from one sample in a study of T cells in localized non-small cell lung cancer. Generated by immunoSEQ multiplex PCR, the TCRdb table keeps only in-frame clones and is missing some. The data contain about 23,000 clones, approximately 88% of them singletons. Sequenced here: peripheral blood, sampled before any cancer treatment. The receptors here all came from a male donor at least 60 years old with stage I lung adenocarcinoma.

V and J are TRBV28 and TRBJ1-6, with TRBD1 identical over 8 bases. V lost 2 bases and J lost 10; bases outside the gene matches: 10. Germline V lookup: CDR1 MDHEN, CDR2 SYDVKM. CDR3 length: 16 residues. The CDR3 sequence: CASSLTAGQGRSPLHF. In nucleotides, the CDR3 is TGTGCCAGCAGTTTAACTGCTGGACAGGGTCGATCACCCCTCCACTTT.

The gene calls are TRBV30 and TRBJ1-1, with D perhaps TRBD1 (5 bases). The CDR3 covers 15 residues. Between the trimmed V and J ends, which lost 0 bases and 2 bases, there was a span of 13 bases. Germline CDR1 and CDR2: GTSNPN and SVGIG (reference sequence). CDR3 nucleotide sequence: TGTGCCTGGAGTGTAGACCAGGGAACAAACACTGAAGCTTTCTTT. It is translated as CAWSVDQGTNTEAFF. The whole variable domain, remainder taken from reference TRBV30 and TRBJ1-1, is SQTIHQWPATLVQPVGSPLSLECTVEGTSNPNLYWYRQAAGRGLQLLFYSVGIGQISSEVPQNLSASRPQDRQFILSSKKLLLSDSGFYLCAWSVDQGTNTEAFFGQGTRLTVV.